The rows below give T cell receptor beta chains drawn from one sample of a study of Ad26.COV2.S vaccination and SARS-CoV-2 variants. The table came from immunoSEQ multiplex PCR; TCRdb's copy has only in-frame clones and leaves some out. The sample lists about 400,000 clones, 89% occurring once. Material: peripheral blood, obtained in a trial of Ad26.COV2.S vaccine versus placebo. These receptors were obtained from a person aged 18-60 years who received the Ad26.COV2.S COVID-19 vaccine or a placebo. CDR3s include the opening cysteine and the closing phenylalanine or tryptophan. A D gene is named only where the DNA matches it firmly. Part of the rows lack a size; the others show once, few, many or a class for expanded clones.

>.|TRBJ1-1|.|TRBV6-5
TGTGCCAGCAGGTCCGGGATAGTAGACACTGAAGCTTTCTTT
CASRSGIVDTEAFF
>.|TRBJ2-5|TRBD1|TRBV2
TGTGCCAGCAGATTGGGACAGTATCAAGAGACCCAGTACTTC
CASRLGQYQETQYF
>.|TRBJ2-7|.|TRBV5-1
TGCGCCAGCAGGGCAGGGGATGTGAACGAGCAGTACTTC
CASRAGDVNEQYF
>.|TRBJ2-7|.|TRBV20-1
TGCAGTGCTAGTTTTCTAGGCCCGTCCTACGAGCAGTACTTC
CSASFLGPSYEQYF
>.|TRBJ2-5|.|TRBV2
TGTGCCAGCAGTGAAGCCTCAGGGATGGCGACCCAGTACTTC
CASSEASGMATQYF
>.|TRBJ2-1|TRBD2|TRBV3-1/TRBV3-2
TGTGCCAGCAGCTTCAGTCGACTAGCGGGAGCGAATGAGCAGTTCTTC
CASSFSRLAGANEQFF
>.|TRBJ2-7|.|TRBV6-5
TGTGCCAGCACAAACGGACCCTACGAGCAGTACTTC
CASTNGPYEQYF
>.|TRBJ1-4|.|TRBV19
TGTGCCAGTAGTATCCGGGGCCGAAATGAAAAACTGTTTTTT
CASSIRGRNEKLFF
>many|TRBJ2-1|.|TRBV19
TGTGCCAGTAGTAGTACAGGGCTGCAGTTCTTC
CASSSTGLQFF
>.|TRBJ2-2|.|TRBV5-5
TGTGCCAGCGGGAGAGTGTCCGGGGAGCTGTTTTTT
CASGRVSGELFF
>.|TRBJ1-5|.|TRBV2
TGTGCCAGCAGTGTATTCAGGGGTGGGCAGCCCCAGCATTTT
CASSVFRGGQPQHF
>.|TRBJ2-7|.|TRBV7-2
TGTGCCAGCAGTATCCGGGTTAGCGACGCCTACGAGCAGTACTTC
CASSIRVSDAYEQYF
>.|TRBJ2-2|TRBD2|TRBV7-9
TGTGCCAGCGCGGGAGGTGGAACCGGGGAGCTGTTTTTT
CASAGGGTGELFF
>few|TRBJ2-2|TRBD2|TRBV7-9
TGTGCCAGCAGCTTAAATAGCGGGAACGTAGCCGGGGAGCTGTTTTTT
CASSLNSGNVAGELFF
>.|TRBJ2-1|.|TRBV5-4
TGTGCCAGCAGCACTGTACCCCACGGGCAGTTCTTC
CASSTVPHGQFF
>.|TRBJ1-2|.|TRBV13
TGTGCCAGCAGCATCAGGGAGGCCTATGGCTACACCTTC
CASSIREAYGYTF
>few|TRBJ2-7|.|TRBV7-8
TGTGCCAGCAGCTTAGGAGCTAGAGAAACCTACGAGCAGTACTTC
CASSLGARETYEQYF
>.|TRBJ2-1|TRBD2|TRBV28
TGTGCGACTAGCGGAATGACCTACAATGAGCAGTTCTTC
CATSGMTYNEQFF
>.|TRBJ2-2|TRBD2|TRBV11-3
TGTGCCAGCAGCTCTGGCGGACTAGCGGAGAACACCGGGGAGCTGTTTTTT
CASSSGGLAENTGELFF
>.|TRBJ1-5|.|TRBV6-5
TGTGCCAGCACCGGACATGGGAGCCAGCCCCAGCATTTT
CASTGHGSQPQHF
>.|TRBJ2-2|TRBD1|TRBV10-1
TGCGCCAGCACCCCTGGGCAGGGGGACACCGGGGAGCTGTTTTTT
CASTPGQGDTGELFF
>.|TRBJ2-6|TRBD1|TRBV28
TGTGCCAGCAGTTTGGGACAGAGAATCCACTCTGGGGCCAACGTCCTGACTTTC
CASSLGQRIHSGANVLTF
>few|TRBJ2-1|.|TRBV6-4
TGTGCCAGCAGTGCTAGCGCAAACAATGAGCAGTTCTTC
CASSASANNEQFF
>.|TRBJ2-7|TRBD1|TRBV10-3
TGTGCCATCAGTGAAATCGGGACAGGGTTTTCCTACGAGCAGTACTTC
CAISEIGTGFSYEQYF
>once|TRBJ2-7|.|TRBV29-1
TGCAGCGTTGGCGAAGAAATTGAGCAGTACTTC
CSVGEEIEQYF
>once|TRBJ2-5|.|TRBV10-3
TGTGCCATCAGTGAGACAGCTCTCGAGACCCAGTACTTC
CAISETALETQYF
>.|TRBJ2-5|TRBD1|TRBV5-4
TGTGCCAGCAGTGCGCCGGGACAGGTCGCTTTGGAGACCCAGTACTTC
CASSAPGQVALETQYF
>.|TRBJ2-7|TRBD2|TRBV4-3
TGCGCCAGCAGCCAAACTAGCGGGAGGGCCCACGAGCAGTACTTC
CASSQTSGRAHEQYF
>.|TRBJ2-7|.|TRBV13
TGTGCCAGCAGCTCATTAGATGTCGAGCAGTACTTC
CASSSLDVEQYF
>.|TRBJ2-1|.|TRBV3-1/TRBV3-2
TGTGCCAGCAGCCCCGAGAGACACAACTACAATGAGCAGTTCTTC
CASSPERHNYNEQFF
>.|TRBJ2-6|.|TRBV14
TGTGCCAGCAGACTTTCTGGGGCCAACGTCCTGACTTTC
CASRLSGANVLTF
>.|TRBJ2-7|TRBD1|TRBV6-5
TGTGCCAGCAGCCGGGACAGGACCTACGAGCAGTACTTC
CASSRDRTYEQYF
>.|TRBJ2-2|.|TRBV18
TGTGCCAGCTCACCCCCCCTAGGATCTAACGGGGAGCTGTTTTTT
CASSPPLGSNGELFF
>once|TRBJ2-7|TRBD2|TRBV30
TGTGCCTGGAGTCGGGGGGGGCACGAGCAGTACTTC
CAWSRGGHEQYF
>few|TRBJ2-3|.|TRBV5-5
TGTGCCAGCAGCCCGTTAGGGGAGAGCTACACAGATACGCAGTATTTT
CASSPLGESYTDTQYF
>.|TRBJ1-1|.|TRBV18
TGTGCCAGCTCACCACAGAAGAACACTGAAGCTTTCTTT
CASSPQKNTEAFF
>.|TRBJ2-3|TRBD2|TRBV19
TGTGCCAGTAGCCCCGGGACTAGCGGGAGTGTAGGCACAGATACGCAGTATTTT
CASSPGTSGSVGTDTQYF
>.|TRBJ1-6|TRBD1|TRBV5-8
TGTGCCAGCAGCAGCTGGGACAGGGAGATACCCCTCCACTTT
CASSSWDREIPLHF
>.|TRBJ2-7|.|TRBV5-1
TGCGCCAGCAGCCGGGGGGTCCCGGGACAGGAGCGGAAGCGGGAGCCTTCCTACGAGCAGTACTTC
CASSRGVPGQERKREPSYEQYF
>.|TRBJ2-2|.|TRBV28
TGTGCCACCCTAGGGGATACAAACACCGGGGAGCTGTTTTTT
CATLGDTNTGELFF
>.|TRBJ2-1|TRBD1|TRBV23-1
TGCGCCAGCAGTCAATTTAAAGGACAGGGGGCTTTTAGCTCCTACAATGAGCAGTTCTTC
CASSQFKGQGAFSSYNEQFF
>.|TRBJ2-2|.|TRBV28
TGTGCCAGCAGTTTTTCCGGGAAAGTCCCCGGGGAGCTGTTTTTT
CASSFSGKVPGELFF
>few|TRBJ1-1|TRBD1|TRBV6-5
TGTGCCAGCAGTTACGGGTCGGACAGGAGAACTGAAGCTTTCTTT
CASSYGSDRRTEAFF
>.|TRBJ1-6|TRBD1|TRBV28
TGTGCCAGCAGTAGCAATGCACAGGGGCGCTGGGCCCTCCACTTT
CASSSNAQGRWALHF
>.|TRBJ1-2|TRBD1|TRBV12-3/TRBV12-4
TGTGCCAGCAGGCTGGACAGGGGGGATGGCTACACCTTC
CASRLDRGDGYTF
>.|TRBJ1-2|.|TRBV9
TGTGCCAGCAGCACCGACCCCAGCGGGGGGGGAGGCTACACCTTC
CASSTDPSGGGGYTF
>.|TRBJ2-3|.|TRBV28
TGTGCCAGCAGTTTATCCGATACGCAGTATTTT
CASSLSDTQYF
>.|TRBJ2-5|.|TRBV10-3
TGTGCCACACAGGGATTCGAGACCCAGTACTTC
CATQGFETQYF
>once|TRBJ2-2|.|TRBV7-9
TGTGCCAGCAGCCACCTGAACACCGGGGAGCTGTTTTTT
CASSHLNTGELFF
>.|TRBJ2-5|.|TRBV9
TGTGCCAGCAGCGTAGGAGAGGAGACCCAGTACTTC
CASSVGEETQYF
>.|TRBJ2-1|.|TRBV7-2
TGTGCCAGCAGCTTAGATAGCTACGCTGAGCAGTTCTTC
CASSLDSYAEQFF
>.|TRBJ1-4|TRBD1|TRBV9
TGTGCCAGCAGCGTAGGGGCAGGGGGCAGATGGAACGAAAAACTGTTTTTT
CASSVGAGGRWNEKLFF
>.|TRBJ1-1|.|TRBV5-6
TGTGCCAGCAGCTTGGTCCTCCGGGACACTGAAGCTTTCTTT
CASSLVLRDTEAFF
>.|TRBJ2-7|TRBD2|TRBV6-2/TRBV6-3
TGTGCCAGCAGTTACTCGACAGCGGGAACACTTTACGAGCAGTACTTC
CASSYSTAGTLYEQYF
>.|TRBJ2-2|.|TRBV9
TGTGCCAGCAGCAGTTACGGGGAGGACACCGGGGAGCTGTTTTTT
CASSSYGEDTGELFF
>.|TRBJ1-2|.|TRBV28
TGTGCCAGCAGTTTGTTCGGGGCAGAAGGGAATGGCTACACCTTC
CASSLFGAEGNGYTF
>.|TRBJ2-7|.|TRBV6-1
TGTGCCAGCAGTGAGGTACCAACCTACGAGCAGTACTTC
CASSEVPTYEQYF
>.|TRBJ2-7|.|TRBV30
TGTGCCTGGAGAATTATGGAAGCGGGTGAGCAGTACTTC
CAWRIMEAGEQYF
>.|TRBJ2-2|.|TRBV9
TGTGCCAGCAGCGTAAAGGTCTCGACAAACACCGGGGAGCTGTTTTTT
CASSVKVSTNTGELFF